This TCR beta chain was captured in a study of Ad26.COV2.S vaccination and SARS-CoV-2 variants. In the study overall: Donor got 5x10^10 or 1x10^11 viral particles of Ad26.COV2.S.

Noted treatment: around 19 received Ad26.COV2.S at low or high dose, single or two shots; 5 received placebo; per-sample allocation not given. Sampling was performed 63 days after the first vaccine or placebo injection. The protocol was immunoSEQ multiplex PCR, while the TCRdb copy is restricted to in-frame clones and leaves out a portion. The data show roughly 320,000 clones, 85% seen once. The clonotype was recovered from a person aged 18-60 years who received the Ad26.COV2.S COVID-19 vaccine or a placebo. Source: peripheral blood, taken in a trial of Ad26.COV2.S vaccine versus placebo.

The CDR3, as DNA: TGTGCCAGCAGTCTGAGACTGGCGAACACCGGGGAGCTGTTTTTT. It encodes CASSLRLANTGELFF. The chain uses TRBV6-5 and TRBJ2-2; D remains ambiguous. CDR1 and CDR2 from the germline V gene are MNHEY and SVGAGI. The CDR3 is 15 residues long. V lost 5 bases and J 0 bases, leaving 10 bases between the germline ends.